This TCR beta chain is from a study of blood T cell repertoires in COVID-19. Study background: Material from acute and convalescent COVID-19 was sourced from the United States, Italy and Spain. PBMCs, B-cell-depleted T cells, or T cells provided the cDNA or gDNA that made up the material.

Study processing details: Estimates of nucleated cell counts were drawn from the amplification of reference gene primers. Clones were sequenced by immunoSEQ multiplex PCR, and TCRdb holds only the in-frame ones, with some missing. Clone size and V and J calls were adopted from that table, with D and trimming inferred from the DNA. This repertoire shows about 62,000 clones, roughly 71% found once; its top ten account for 5.5% to 7%. The trim removed 3 bases at V and 1 base at J, leaving 5 bases unmatched. The CDR3 covers 15 residues. Germline CDR1 is MDHEN and CDR2 is SYDVKM. The receptor was isolated from a woman aged 45-65 years with active or convalescent COVID-19. The chain employs TRBV28 and TRBJ1-1; 7 positions agree with TRBD1. The material sequenced was peripheral blood. CDR3 DNA: TGTGCCAGCAGTTTGCTCGGGACAGAGAACACTGAAGCTTTCTTT. Its translation: CASSLLGTENTEAFF.